A selection of T cell receptor beta chains follows, all from one sample in a study of beta chain features in type 1 diabetes. Generated by immunoSEQ multiplex PCR, the TCRdb table keeps only in-frame clones and is missing some. The repertoire holds around 280,000 clones, with about 15% as singletons. What was sequenced was naive CD4+ T cells from blood. Receptors originate from a man between 18 and 29 years old with type 1 diabetes. Each CDR3 is given with its conserved first and last residue. A D gene is named only where the DNA matches it firmly. Some rows mark clone size as missing; the rest say once, few, many or name a class of expanded clone.

TRBV5-1	TRBJ2-2	.	.	CASSLQLTGELFF	TGCGCCAGCAGCCTACAGCTCACCGGGGAGCTGTTTTTT
TRBV30	TRBJ1-2	.	.	CAWSVGGLMDYGYTF	TGTGCCTGGAGTGTTGGAGGGCTCATGGATTATGGCTACACCTTC
TRBV5-4	TRBJ2-1	few	TRBD1	CASLRDRTNEQFF	TGTGCCAGCCTCCGGGACAGGACTAATGAGCAGTTCTTC
TRBV5-1	TRBJ2-6	.	TRBD1	CASSSRGTGHPSSGANVLTF	TGCGCCAGCAGCTCACGGGGGACAGGGCATCCTTCCTCTGGGGCCAACGTCCTGACTTTC
TRBV7-9	TRBJ2-5	few	TRBD2	CASSLRGGGSPETQYF	TGTGCCAGCAGCTTAAGGGGCGGGGGAAGTCCGGAGACCCAGTACTTC
TRBV28	TRBJ1-2	.	.	CASSYYGDGYTF	TGTGCCAGCAGTTACTACGGGGATGGCTACACCTTC
TRBV30	TRBJ2-7	.	TRBD1	CAWSRQGSYEQYF	TGTGCCTGGAGCCGACAGGGATCCTACGAGCAGTACTTC
TRBV5-6	TRBJ2-5	few	.	CASSLDWQETQYF	TGTGCCAGCAGCTTAGACTGGCAAGAGACCCAGTACTTC
TRBV7-2	TRBJ1-5	.	TRBD1	CASSDGQGGRQPQHF	TGTGCCAGCAGCGACGGACAGGGCGGTCGTCAGCCCCAGCATTTT
TRBV5-4	TRBJ2-7	.	TRBD1	CASSWGQGYEQYF	TGTGCCAGCAGCTGGGGACAGGGATACGAGCAGTACTTC
TRBV5-4	TRBJ2-7	.	TRBD1	CASSGWDRYEQYF	TGTGCCAGCAGCGGATGGGACAGGTACGAGCAGTACTTC
TRBV11-2	TRBJ2-7	.	TRBD2	CASSLVLAARFDYEQYF	TGTGCCAGCAGCTTAGTACTAGCGGCCAGATTCGATTACGAGCAGTACTTC
TRBV7-9	TRBJ1-6	.	.	CASSPDRLDSPLHF	TGTGCCAGCAGCCCCGACAGGTTGGATTCACCCCTCCACTTT
TRBV28	TRBJ1-2	.	.	CASRQPEGYGYTF	TGTGCCAGCAGGCAGCCTGAGGGCTATGGCTACACCTTC
TRBV28	TRBJ2-7	few	TRBD1	CASSPGGQGVHEQYF	TGTGCCAGCAGTCCAGGGGGACAGGGAGTCCACGAGCAGTACTTC
TRBV30	TRBJ2-5	few	.	CAWSVVQETQYF	TGTGCCTGGAGTGTCGTACAAGAGACCCAGTACTTC
TRBV5-1	TRBJ2-7	few	TRBD2	CASSRAGGLAVSYEQYF	TGCGCCAGCAGCCGAGCCGGTGGACTAGCGGTAAGCTACGAGCAGTACTTC
TRBV23-1	TRBJ1-2	.	.	CASSRDSSVPYGYTF	TGCGCCAGCAGTCGGGACTCCTCCGTCCCTTATGGCTACACCTTC
TRBV5-1	TRBJ2-1	.	TRBD2	CASSSSGGEQFF	TGCGCCAGCAGCTCTAGCGGGGGGGAGCAGTTCTTC
TRBV6-6	TRBJ1-2	.	.	CASSHRTDFSYGYTF	TGTGCCAGCAGTCACCGGACAGACTTCTCATATGGCTACACCTTC
TRBV11-3	TRBJ2-3	few	.	CASSLGQSTDTQYF	TGTGCCAGCAGCTTAGGACAGTCGACAGATACGCAGTATTTT
TRBV4-3	TRBJ1-1	few	TRBD1	CASSQAGQGEGTEAFF	TGCGCCAGCAGCCAAGCGGGTCAGGGGGAAGGCACTGAAGCTTTCTTT
TRBV7-6	TRBJ2-5	.	TRBD1	CASSPEGARGSQETQYF	TGTGCCAGCAGCCCCGAGGGGGCTCGGGGATCGCAAGAGACCCAGTACTTC
TRBV19	TRBJ1-1	few	TRBD1	CASGDRGRGTEAFF	TGTGCCAGTGGGGACAGGGGTCGAGGCACTGAAGCTTTCTTT
TRBV6-5	TRBJ2-4	few	.	CASSRGLAKNIQYF	TGTGCCAGCAGTCGGGGATTAGCCAAAAACATTCAGTACTTC
TRBV5-1	TRBJ2-2	.	TRBD2	CASSLGGSESGELFF	TGCGCCAGCAGCTTGGGCGGGAGTGAATCCGGGGAGCTGTTTTTT
TRBV2	TRBJ1-4	.	TRBD1	CASSMGQGEKLFF	TGTGCCAGCAGTATGGGACAGGGGGAAAAACTGTTTTTT
TRBV6-5	TRBJ2-7	few	TRBD1	CASSSTGGPYEQYF	TGTGCCAGCAGTTCGACAGGGGGGCCCTACGAGCAGTACTTC
TRBV20-1	TRBJ2-5	few	.	CSAHSEETQYF	TGCAGTGCTCACAGTGAAGAGACCCAGTACTTC
TRBV28	TRBJ2-7	.	.	CASSLSPGDYEQYF	TGTGCCAGCAGTTTATCTCCAGGGGACTACGAGCAGTACTTC
TRBV9	TRBJ2-2	few	TRBD1	CASSVGQGSGELFF	TGTGCCAGCAGCGTAGGACAGGGGTCCGGGGAGCTGTTTTTT
TRBV4-2	TRBJ2-5	few	.	CASSQAQEETQYF	TGTGCCAGCAGCCAAGCACAGGAAGAGACCCAGTACTTC
TRBV4-3	TRBJ1-2	.	.	CASSRQPGISEGYTF	TGCGCCAGCAGCCGTCAGCCCGGGATTAGCGAGGGCTACACCTTC
TRBV29-1	TRBJ1-2	.	.	CSVGVGANPVPYGYTF	TGCAGCGTCGGGGTGGGGGCTAATCCCGTGCCCTATGGCTACACCTTC
TRBV9	TRBJ2-1	.	TRBD2	CASSVTSGYNEQFF	TGTGCCAGCAGCGTGACTAGCGGCTACAATGAGCAGTTCTTC
TRBV6-5	TRBJ2-3	once	.	CASSHILGGDTQYF	TGTGCCAGCAGTCACATACTAGGGGGAGATACGCAGTATTTT
TRBV7-9	TRBJ2-7	.	TRBD1	CASSSTGPEQYF	TGTGCCAGCAGTTCGACAGGGCCCGAGCAGTACTTC
TRBV25-1	TRBJ1-1	.	.	CASSEIAGLTEAFF	TGTGCCAGCAGTGAAATCGCAGGGCTCACTGAAGCTTTCTTT
TRBV5-4	TRBJ2-7	.	.	CASSLGQSLIYEQYF	TGTGCCAGCAGCTTGGGACAATCCTTGATCTACGAGCAGTACTTC
TRBV5-4	TRBJ2-5	.	TRBD2	CASSLVAGGRETQYF	TGTGCCAGCAGCTTGGTAGCGGGGGGCAGGGAGACCCAGTACTTC
TRBV27	TRBJ1-5	few	.	CASTQGSGQPQHF	TGTGCCAGCACACAGGGTTCCGGACAGCCCCAGCATTTT
TRBV15	TRBJ2-5	.	TRBD2	CATSRVAGGSGKQYF	TGTGCCACCAGCAGGGTAGCGGGGGGATCAGGAAAGCAGTACTTC
TRBV7-9	TRBJ1-4	few	TRBD1	CASSGLRGTGDEKLFF	TGTGCCAGCAGCGGCCTCCGGGGGACAGGGGATGAAAAACTGTTTTTT
TRBV6-6	TRBJ1-5	few	.	CASRVSRDSNQPQHF	TGTGCCAGCAGGGTCTCCAGGGATAGCAATCAGCCCCAGCATTTT
TRBV5-1	TRBJ2-2	.	TRBD2	CASRIGLAGTGELFF	TGCGCCAGCCGAATAGGGCTAGCGGGCACCGGGGAGCTGTTTTTT
TRBV2	TRBJ2-2	.	TRBD1	CASSDVGTGITGELFF	TGTGCCAGCAGTGATGTAGGGACAGGGATCACCGGGGAGCTGTTTTTT
TRBV10-3	TRBJ2-3	.	TRBD1	CAISGGTGGPDTQYF	TGTGCCATCAGTGGCGGGACAGGGGGACCAGATACGCAGTATTTT
TRBV30	TRBJ2-7	.	.	CAWSAQGRFEQYF	TGTGCCTGGAGTGCACAGGGCAGATTCGAGCAGTACTTC
TRBV15	TRBJ2-5	.	TRBD2	CATSRDYKETQYF	TGTGCCACCAGTCGGGACTATAAAGAGACCCAGTACTTC
TRBV2	TRBJ1-6	.	TRBD1	CASRGRTGNSPLHF	TGTGCCAGCAGGGGCAGGACAGGGAACTCACCCCTCCACTTT
TRBV29-1	TRBJ2-7	.	.	CSVEDTGNNVYEQYF	TGCAGCGTTGAAGATACCGGGAATAATGTCTACGAGCAGTACTTC